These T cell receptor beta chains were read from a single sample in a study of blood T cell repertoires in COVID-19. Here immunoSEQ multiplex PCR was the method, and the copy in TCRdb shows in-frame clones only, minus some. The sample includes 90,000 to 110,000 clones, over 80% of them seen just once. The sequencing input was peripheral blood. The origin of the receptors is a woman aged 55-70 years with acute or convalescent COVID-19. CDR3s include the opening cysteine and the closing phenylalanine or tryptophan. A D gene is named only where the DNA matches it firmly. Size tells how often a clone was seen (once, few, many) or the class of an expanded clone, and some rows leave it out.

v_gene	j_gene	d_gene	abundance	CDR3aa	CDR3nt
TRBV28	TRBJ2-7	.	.	CASRTGTLYEQYF	TGTGCCAGCAGGACCGGGACACTCTACGAGCAGTACTTC
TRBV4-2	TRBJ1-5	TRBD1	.	CASSQGGDRNQPQHF	TGTGCCAGCAGCCAAGGAGGGGACAGAAATCAGCCCCAGCATTTT
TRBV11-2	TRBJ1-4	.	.	CASSLLQGREKLFF	TGTGCCAGCAGCTTGTTGCAGGGTCGCGAAAAACTGTTTTTT
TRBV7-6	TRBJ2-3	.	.	CASSSNTDTQYF	TGTGCCAGCAGCTCAAACACAGATACGCAGTATTTT
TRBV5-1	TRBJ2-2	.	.	CASSTGPGAGELFF	TGCGCCAGCAGCACCGGGCCAGGGGCCGGGGAGCTGTTTTTT
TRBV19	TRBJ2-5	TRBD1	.	CASSSGQGRQETQYF	TGTGCCAGTAGTTCGGGACAGGGGCGCCAAGAGACCCAGTACTTC
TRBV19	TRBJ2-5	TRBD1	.	CASSKTSGGRETQYF	TGTGCCAGTAGTAAGACATCAGGGGGCCGGGAGACCCAGTACTTC
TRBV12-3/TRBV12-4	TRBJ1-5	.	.	CASSLQQEQPQHF	TGTGCCAGCAGTTTACAACAGGAGCAGCCCCAGCATTTT
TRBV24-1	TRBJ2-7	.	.	CATSENSVEQYF	TGTGCCACCAGTGAAAACTCGGTCGAGCAGTACTTC
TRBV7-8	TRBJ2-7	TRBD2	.	CASSRGLAGTFSYEQYF	TGTGCCAGCAGCCGGGGACTAGCGGGGACCTTCTCCTACGAGCAGTACTTC
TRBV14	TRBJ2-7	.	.	CASSQRGSGKQYF	TGTGCCAGCAGCCAAAGGGGGTCGGGGAAGCAGTACTTC
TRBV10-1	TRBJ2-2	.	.	CASSRQLSTGELFF	TGCGCCAGCAGCAGACAGTTAAGCACCGGGGAGCTGTTTTTT
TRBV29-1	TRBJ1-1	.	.	CSATGHLNTEAFF	TGCAGCGCCACGGGACACCTGAACACTGAAGCTTTCTTT
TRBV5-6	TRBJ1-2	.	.	CASSLERLPYGYTF	TGTGCCAGCAGCTTGGAGCGCCTGCCCTATGGCTACACCTTC
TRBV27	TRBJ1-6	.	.	CASSLSGGPYNSPLHF	TGTGCCAGCAGTTTATCCGGCGGGCCCTATAATTCACCCCTCCACTTT
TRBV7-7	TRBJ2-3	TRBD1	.	CASSPGQATDTQYF	TGTGCTAGCAGCCCGGGACAGGCCACAGATACGCAGTATTTT
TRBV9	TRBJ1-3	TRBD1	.	CASSSEGARGNTIYF	TGTGCCAGCAGTTCTGAGGGGGCGCGAGGAAACACCATATATTTT
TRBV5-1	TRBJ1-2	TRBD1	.	CASSLTGVGYTF	TGCGCCAGCAGCTTGACAGGGGTAGGCTACACCTTC
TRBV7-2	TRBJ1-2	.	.	CASSPGPGSGYTF	TGTGCCAGCAGCCCAGGGCCTGGTAGTGGCTACACCTTC
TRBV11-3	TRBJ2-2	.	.	CASSLGQGDTGELFF	TGTGCCAGCAGCTTAGGGCAGGGCGACACCGGGGAGCTGTTTTTT
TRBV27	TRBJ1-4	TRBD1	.	CASRTGREKLFF	TGTGCCAGTAGGACAGGGCGTGAAAAACTGTTTTTT
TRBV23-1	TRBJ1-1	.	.	CASSRKVGEGAFF	TGCGCCAGCAGCCGAAAAGTCGGGGAGGGGGCTTTCTTT
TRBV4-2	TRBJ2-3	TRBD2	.	CASSQGTSGGIDTQYF	TGTGCCAGCAGCCAAGGGACTAGCGGGGGAATAGATACGCAGTATTTT
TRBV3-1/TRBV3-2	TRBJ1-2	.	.	CASSQGEGGYTF	TGTGCCAGCAGCCAAGGTGAGGGTGGCTACACCTTC
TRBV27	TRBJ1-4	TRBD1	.	CASARDRNPTNEKLFF	TGTGCCAGCGCAAGGGACAGGAATCCAACTAATGAAAAACTGTTTTTT
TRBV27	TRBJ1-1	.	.	CASSPSRLPRTEAFF	TGTGCCAGCAGTCCCAGCAGGCTTCCGCGAACTGAAGCTTTCTTT
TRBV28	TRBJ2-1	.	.	CASRSIEMGPYNEQFF	TGTGCCAGCAGATCGATAGAGATGGGGCCCTACAATGAGCAGTTCTTC
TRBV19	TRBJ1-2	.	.	CASSIDGETQADGYTF	TGTGCCAGTAGTATAGATGGGGAGACTCAGGCCGATGGCTACACCTTC
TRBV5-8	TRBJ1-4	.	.	CASSLRGEEKLFF	TGTGCCAGCAGCCTTCGGGGGGAGGAAAAACTGTTTTTT
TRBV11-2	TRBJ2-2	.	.	CASSPPRLITGELFF	TGTGCCAGCAGCCCCCCTCGACTCATCACCGGGGAGCTGTTTTTT
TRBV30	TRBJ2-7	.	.	CAWRRGKSYEQYF	TGTGCCTGGCGGAGGGGAAAGTCCTACGAGCAGTACTTC
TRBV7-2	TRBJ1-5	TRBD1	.	CASSPDRGRNQPQHF	TGTGCCAGCAGCCCCGACAGGGGTCGCAATCAGCCCCAGCATTTT
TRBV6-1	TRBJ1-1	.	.	CASSDPFTGRTEAFF	TGTGCCAGCAGTGACCCTTTTACAGGAAGGACTGAAGCTTTCTTT
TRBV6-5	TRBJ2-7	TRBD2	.	CATGGGVLSEQYF	TGTGCCACCGGGGGGGGTGTTTTGTCCGAGCAGTACTTC
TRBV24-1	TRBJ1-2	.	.	CATSDSQGDYGYTF	TGTGCCACCAGTGATTCCCAGGGTGACTATGGCTACACCTTC
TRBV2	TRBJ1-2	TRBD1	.	CASKLGQDVYGYTF	TGTGCCAGCAAGTTGGGACAGGATGTTTATGGCTACACCTTC
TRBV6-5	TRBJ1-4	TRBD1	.	CASSPQGPNEKLFF	TGTGCCAGCAGCCCACAGGGGCCTAATGAAAAACTGTTTTTT
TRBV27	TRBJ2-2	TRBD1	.	CASSLSTGFTGELFF	TGTGCCAGCAGTTTATCGACAGGGTTCACCGGGGAGCTGTTTTTT
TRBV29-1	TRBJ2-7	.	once	CSVANPAGHSYEQYF	TGCAGCGTGGCAAACCCAGCGGGACACTCCTACGAGCAGTACTTC
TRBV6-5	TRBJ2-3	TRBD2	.	CASTREGYTDTQYF	TGTGCCAGCACGCGGGAGGGGTACACAGATACGCAGTATTTT
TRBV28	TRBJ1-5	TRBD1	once	CASSTTGDGQPQHF	TGTGCCAGCAGCACGACAGGGGACGGTCAGCCCCAGCATTTT
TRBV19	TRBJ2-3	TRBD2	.	CASSLLAGLTDTQYF	TGTGCCAGTAGTTTACTAGCGGGGTTAACAGATACGCAGTATTTT
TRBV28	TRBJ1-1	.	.	CASSSTGITPLFLPFF	TGTGCCAGCAGCTCTACAGGGATTACGCCCCTCTTCCTCCCTTTCTTT
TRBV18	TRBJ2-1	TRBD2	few	CASSPKGLVGVGEDEQFF	TGTGCCAGCTCACCTAAAGGACTAGTGGGGGTTGGCGAAGATGAGCAGTTCTTC
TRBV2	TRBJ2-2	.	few	CASSLSPNTGELFF	TGTGCCAGCAGTCTTAGCCCGAACACCGGGGAGCTGTTTTTT
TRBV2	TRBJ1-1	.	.	CASSEQNTEAFF	TGTGCCAGCAGCGAGCAGAACACTGAAGCTTTCTTT
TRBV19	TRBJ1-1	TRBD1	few	CASREGAYTFNTEAFF	TGTGCCAGTAGGGAGGGGGCTTACACGTTTAACACTGAAGCTTTCTTT
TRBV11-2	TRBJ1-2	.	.	CASSLGDGGGGYTF	TGTGCCAGCAGCTTAGGAGACGGGGGAGGTGGCTACACCTTC
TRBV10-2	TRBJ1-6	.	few	CASSRGDNSPLHF	TGCGCCAGCAGTAGGGGCGATAATTCACCCCTCCACTTT
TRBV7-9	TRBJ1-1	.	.	CASSTGQKVVNTEAFF	TGTGCCAGCAGCACTGGACAGAAGGTGGTGAACACTGAAGCTTTCTTT
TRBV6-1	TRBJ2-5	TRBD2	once	CASSEEGIGLAGTKETQYF	TGTGCCAGCAGTGAAGAGGGAATTGGACTAGCGGGAACTAAAGAGACCCAGTACTTC
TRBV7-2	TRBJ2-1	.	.	CASSSSTSWSEQFF	TGTGCCAGCAGCTCATCGACGTCCTGGAGTGAGCAGTTCTTC
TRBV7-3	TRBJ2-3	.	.	CASSLRGMRATGTDTQYF	TGTGCCAGCAGCTTGAGGGGGATGAGAGCAACTGGCACAGATACGCAGTATTTT
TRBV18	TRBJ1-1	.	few	CASSPRRGDSAEAFF	TGTGCCAGCTCACCAAGACGAGGAGACTCGGCTGAAGCTTTCTTT
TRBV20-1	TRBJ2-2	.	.	CSASFPKTGELFF	TGCAGTGCTAGTTTCCCAAAAACCGGGGAGCTGTTTTTT